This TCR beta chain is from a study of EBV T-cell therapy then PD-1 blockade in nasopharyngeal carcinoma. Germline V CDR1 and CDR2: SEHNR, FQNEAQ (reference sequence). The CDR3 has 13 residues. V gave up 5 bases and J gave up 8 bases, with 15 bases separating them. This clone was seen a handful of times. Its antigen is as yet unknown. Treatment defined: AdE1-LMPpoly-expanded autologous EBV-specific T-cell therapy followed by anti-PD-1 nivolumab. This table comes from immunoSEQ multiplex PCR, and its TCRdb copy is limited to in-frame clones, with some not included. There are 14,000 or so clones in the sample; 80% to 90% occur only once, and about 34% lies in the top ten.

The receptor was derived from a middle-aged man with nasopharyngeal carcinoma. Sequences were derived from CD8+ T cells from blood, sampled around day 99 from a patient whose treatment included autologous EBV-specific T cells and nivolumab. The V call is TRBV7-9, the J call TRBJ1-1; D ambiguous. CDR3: CASSPQFRFEAFF. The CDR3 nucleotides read TGTGCCAGCAGCCCCCAATTTAGGTTCGAAGCTTTCTTT.